The clone carrying this TCR beta chain was recorded only once. What it binds is not known. The data were produced by immunoSEQ multiplex PCR, yet TCRdb's version contains in-frame clones alone and is incomplete. The profile shows roughly 350,000 clones, approximately 90% of them singletons. The data derive from a study of cytomegalovirus exposure and HLA in healthy donors. Across the study: A later analysis reported the roughly 130 validation repertoires used the same platform as the roughly 670 first-cohort repertoires.

Broader study findings: While the bulk of TCR sequences proved rare, some public TCRs turned up in many donors. A subsequent analysis found that TCR clusters from the first cohort also tended to co-occur in the 90 to 150 validation repertoires, with about 94% of cluster scores above 0. In vitro assays verified that three CMV-associated chains recognized CMV antigens specifically.

This CDR3 region has 15 residues. The V and J ends lost 5 bases and 7 bases, in that order; junction bases with no gene match: 8. CDR1 is PRHDT, CDR2 FYEKMQ, per germline (reference sequence). Specimen: PBMCs. The chain links TRBV13 to TRBJ2-1, with 10 bases matching TRBD1. The sequence came from a woman between 18 and 29 years old in good health and CMV-seronegative. The DNA for the CDR3 is TGTGCCAGCAGCCCATCGGGACAGGGGAGGAATGAGCAGTTCTTC. Translating gives CASSPSGQGRNEQFF.